The rows below give T cell receptor beta chains drawn from one sample of a study of T cell repertoires in cytomegalovirus infection. TCRdb reprocessed the reads via MiXCR and lists one record per CDR3 protein. The repertoire has about 250,000 distinct CDR3 sequences, more than 9% of them found once; the top ten carry 1.5% to 2%. Sequencing input: PBMCs. Receptor source: a human donor in good health (CMV status not recorded). Some clones in this sample may be carry-over from other donors' samples. The CDR3 runs from the conserved cysteine through the conserved F or W.

cdr3_length v_call cdr3_aa
16 TRBV6-2/TRBV6-3 CASSYPSGSNTGELFF
15 TRBV28 CASTTNRGTGEKLFF
14 TRBV5-6 CASSLADRVYGYTF
13 TRBV19 CASAREISDEQYF
18 TRBV5-1 CASSLSTGSRSRDNEQFF
13 TRBV20-1 CSASGRMPGELFF
13 TRBV29-1 CSVGVTSDNEQFF
12 TRBV7-2 CASSLVGAGQYF
16 TRBV10-3 CAIAGVHNSGANVLTF
16 TRBV6-2/TRBV6-3 CASSRDRASSGNTIYF
14 TRBV15 CATSREMLAHGYTF
14 TRBV30 CASTAGGDYNEQFF
15 TRBV5-1 CASSLGLDGAGELFF
12 TRBV6-6 CASSYTPYEQYF
14 TRBV10-3 CAISESGGSRGYTF
14 TRBV2 CASRRRQGNQPQHF